This is a list of T cell receptor beta chains from one sample in a study of CD8+ T cells in alopecia areata. Profiled with immunoSEQ multiplex PCR; TCRdb holds only in-frame clones, not every one. This table has hundreds of thousands of clones, roughly 69% appearing once. The sequencing here drew on CD4+ T cells sorted from blood, taken at week 0. These receptors came from a human donor with alopecia areata. The CDR3 runs from the conserved cysteine through the conserved F or W. D genes are given only for firm matches. Rows may omit the clone size; those that give it use once, few, many or a size class.

clone size	V gene	J gene	D gene	CDR3 length	CDR3 DNA	CDR3 protein
.	TRBV7-2	TRBJ2-1	TRBD2	15	TGTGCCAGCAGCACCGGGACTAGCACTAGCGATGAGCAGTTCTTC	CASSTGTSTSDEQFF
.	TRBV5-1	TRBJ2-5	.	11	TGCGCCAGCAGCCTCGAAGAGACCCAGTACTTC	CASSLEETQYF
.	TRBV25-1	TRBJ1-6	.	13	TGTGCCAGCAGTGCGTCCTATAATTCACCCCTCCACTTT	CASSASYNSPLHF
.	TRBV29-1	TRBJ2-3	TRBD2	15	TGCAGCGTTGAGGTCGGGGGGGCTAAAACAGATACGCAGTATTTT	CSVEVGGAKTDTQYF
.	TRBV25-1	TRBJ2-3	.	15	TGTGCCAGCAGTGATCCCCACTTGCGGGGCCGTACGCAGTATTTT	CASSDPHLRGRTQYF
.	TRBV5-1	TRBJ2-1	TRBD1	15	TGCGCCAGCAGCATGGGACAGGGAAGCTACAATGAGCAGTTCTTC	CASSMGQGSYNEQFF
.	TRBV30	TRBJ1-2	.	12	TGTGCCTGGAGTGGGGGACATGGTGGCTACACCTTC	CAWSGGHGGYTF
few	TRBV7-9	TRBJ2-1	.	12	TGTGCCAGCAGCTTAGAGGGGAATGAGCAGTTCTTC	CASSLEGNEQFF
few	TRBV6-5	TRBJ2-5	.	14	TGTGCCAGCAGTCTACAGACCGGGCCAGAGACCCAGTACTTC	CASSLQTGPETQYF
.	TRBV29-1	TRBJ2-1	.	16	TGCAGCGTTGAACAATTGAGGACAGCCCTAGCAGATGAGCAGTTCTTC	CSVEQLRTALADEQFF
.	TRBV30	TRBJ2-4	.	13	TGTGCCTGGAGTGTACGGTCTCAAAACATTCAGTACTTC	CAWSVRSQNIQYF
.	TRBV7-3	TRBJ2-3	.	13	TGTGCCAGCAGCACCGGGGACACAGATACGCAGTATTTT	CASSTGDTDTQYF
.	TRBV7-9	TRBJ1-5	.	16	TGTGCCAGCAGCTTAGCGGGGGACACACTGGATCAGCCCCAGCATTTT	CASSLAGDTLDQPQHF